The 21 T cell receptor beta chains presented below share a single source sample, sequenced in a study of cytomegalovirus exposure and HLA in healthy donors. Vbeta (60) and Jbeta (13) primers were used in the PCR. The assay was immunoSEQ multiplex PCR, and TCRdb's table has in-frame clones only and misses some. This table holds tens of thousands of clones. What was sequenced was PBMCs. The receptors come from a man in his sixties in good health and CMV-seropositive.

V is TRBV5-4 and J is TRBJ1-3; D remains ambiguous. Trimming pared 4 bases from V and 3 bases from J, leaving 14 bases between. From germline, CDR1 is SGHNT and CDR2 YYREEE (reference sequence). This CDR3 has 15 residues. The CDR3 DNA sequence: TGTGCCAGCAGCCCGAGCGGGATTAGTGGAAACACCATATATTTT. Amino acid sequence: CASSPSGISGNTIYF.

V and J are TRBV29-1 and TRBJ2-1, with 9 nucleotides matching TRBD2. In germline, CDR1 is SQVTM, CDR2 ANQGSEA. The CDR3 totals 14 residues. V lost 3 bases and J lost 6; bases outside the gene matches: 6. CDR3 in DNA: TGCAGCGTTGACCGCGGGAGGGCCAGCAATGAGCAGTTCTTC. Its protein product is CSVDRGRASNEQFF.

V is TRBV5-1 and J is TRBJ2-1; 8 bases are a match to TRBD1. Germline assignment: CDR1 SGHRS and CDR2 YFSETQ. With 4 bases clipped from V and 0 bases from J, the junction kept 3 bases outside the gene matches. The CDR3 length is 15 residues. CDR3 in DNA: TGCGCCAGCAGCCCGGACAGGGCCTCCTACAATGAGCAGTTCTTC. It yields the protein CASSPDRASYNEQFF.

The chain recombines TRBV2 with TRBJ2-1; 7 bases are a match to TRBD2. CDR3 size: 14 residues. V lost 6 bases, J lost 1 base, and 3 bases stayed unmatched. The germline V gene encodes CDR1 SNHLY and CDR2 FYNNEI. The chain's CDR3 is CASRASGSYNEQFF. The CDR3 DNA reads TGTGCCAGCAGGGCTAGCGGTTCCTACAATGAGCAGTTCTTC.

The chain carries TRBV2 and TRBJ1-2; D gene ambiguous. This CDR3 comprises 12 residues. Germline CDR1 SNHLY, CDR2 FYNNEI. Trimming stripped 1 base from V and 5 bases from J, with 5 bases between. The CDR3 sequence: CASSEDRYGYTF. Written as DNA, the CDR3 is TGTGCCAGCAGTGAAGACAGATATGGCTACACCTTC.

Here the CDR3 DNA reads TGTGCCAGCAGTTCCCACTCGGGGTTTGGCTACACCTTC. Translation gives CASSSHSGFGYTF. The chain links TRBV5-6 to TRBJ1-2; D is undetermined. Germline values: CDR1 SGHDT, CDR2 YYEEEE. The CDR3 loop spans 13 amino acids. Trimming pared 5 bases from V and 7 bases from J, leaving 15 bases between.

The rearrangement links TRBV11-2 to TRBJ1-3; D unclear. The CDR3 sequence is 12 residues long. The ends were cut back, 2 bases at V and 8 bases at J, with 7 bases in the middle. Germline CDR1 is SGHAT and CDR2 is FQNNGV. CDR3 coding DNA: TGTGCCAGCAGCTTAATGAGGGACACCATATATTTT. Translation gives CASSLMRDTIYF.

The chain has TRBV7-9 and TRBJ2-7; 8 bases are a match to TRBD2. With 0 bases clipped from V and 0 bases from J, the junction kept 10 bases outside the gene matches. The CDR3 totals 18 residues. Looked up from germline, CDR1 is SEHNR and CDR2 is FQNEAQ (reference sequence). CDR3 in amino acids: CASSLARTSGELSYEQYF. CDR3 DNA sequence: TGTGCCAGCAGCTTAGCGAGAACTAGCGGTGAGCTCTCCTACGAGCAGTACTTC.

In DNA form, the CDR3 reads TGCGCCAGCAGCTCGACTAGCACTAGACACGAGCAGTACTTC. It yields the protein CASSSTSTRHEQYF. This chain joins TRBV5-1 and TRBJ2-7; 7 bases agree with TRBD2. The length of the CDR3 is 14 residues. Losses at the gene ends were 3 bases for V and 5 bases for J; bases not matched to a gene: 8. Per germline, CDR1 SGHRS and CDR2 YFSETQ.

The chain uses TRBV15 and TRBJ2-1; 12 nucleotides agree with TRBD2. The CDR3 runs to 15 residues. Germline CDR1 is LNHNV and CDR2 is YYDKDF (reference sequence). V was pared by 3 bases and J by 10 bases, with 7 bases of the junction left unmatched. CDR3 bases: TGTGCCACCAGCAGCCCGGGACTAGCGGGTGGGGAGCAGTTCTTC. It translates to CATSSPGLAGGEQFF.

The chain couples TRBV5-1 to TRBJ2-1, with 10 bases identical to TRBD2. CDR1 is SGHRS and CDR2 is YFSETQ in the germline V gene. This CDR3 is 15 amino acids long. V was clipped by 0 bases and J by 7 bases; unmatched bases: 4. DNA for the CDR3: TGCGCCAGCAGCTTGGCGGGACTAGCGAGAAATGAGCAGTTCTTC. It codes for CASSLAGLARNEQFF.

This chain joins TRBV6-1 and TRBJ2-5; D might be TRBD1 (6 bases). Germline assignment: CDR1 MNHNS and CDR2 SASEGT. The CDR3 has 14 amino acids. Trimming shortened V by 11 bases and J by 9 bases, and 25 bases separated the two germline ends. CDR3 DNA: TGTGCCTGCCTAAATCAGGGGCCGGCTGGGGCCCAGTACTTC. Protein sequence: CACLNQGPAGAQYF.

In DNA, the CDR3 is TGCGCCAGCAGCGCCGGGACAGTGAGTAACTATGGCTACACCTTC. It is translated as CASSAGTVSNYGYTF. The gene calls are TRBV5-1 and TRBJ1-2; TRBD1 aligns across 7 bases. The CDR3 sequence is 15 residues long. Trimming took 4 bases from V and 1 from J; bases not matched to a gene: 7. Germline assignment: CDR1 SGHRS and CDR2 YFSETQ. The full variable domain, rest sourced from reference TRBV5-1 and TRBJ1-2, is KAGVTQTPRYLIKTRGQQVTLSCSPISGHRSVSWYQQTPGQGLQFLFEYFSETQRNKGNFPGRFSGRQFSNSRSEMNVSTLELGDSALYLCASSAGTVSNYGYTFGSGTRLTVV.

The chain joins TRBV6-5 to TRBJ1-5; D is ambiguous. V lost 2 bases and J 6 bases, leaving 8 bases between the germline ends. CDR1 and CDR2 from the germline V gene are MNHEY and SVGAGI. This CDR3 contains 13 residues. In nucleotides, the CDR3 is TGTGCCAGCAGTTACAAGCATAGTCAGCCCCAGCATTTT. This encodes CASSYKHSQPQHF.

This sequence joins TRBV6-5 and TRBJ2-2, with D perhaps matching TRBD1 (6 bases). The germline gives CDR1 MNHEY, CDR2 SVGAGI. This CDR3 region has 14 residues. V was shortened by 6 bases and J by 6 bases, with 14 bases between the two germline ends. The CDR3 nucleotides are TGTGCCAGCAGGGTACAGGGAAACGCCGGGGAGCTGTTTTTT. Translating it yields CASRVQGNAGELFF.

The chain combines TRBV7-6 with TRBJ2-2; the D gene is possibly TRBD1 (6 bases). Trimming removed 2 bases at V and 0 bases at J, with 10 bases between. This CDR3 has 16 amino acids. Germline V CDR1 and CDR2: SGHVS, FNYEAQ. DNA for the CDR3: TGTGCCAGCAGCTTACCGGACAGATCGAACACCGGGGAGCTGTTTTTT. As protein: CASSLPDRSNTGELFF.

The chain has TRBV9 and TRBJ2-1; 9 bases fit TRBD2. The CDR3 runs 14 residues. V shed 2 bases, J shed 9 bases, and the junction held 6 bases outside the gene matches. CDR1 SGDLS and CDR2 YYNGEE come from the germline V gene. Written as DNA, the CDR3 is TGTGCCAGCAGCGTCGGGACTAGCAGGAGTGAGCAGTTCTTC. Amino acid sequence: CASSVGTSRSEQFF.

This sequence joins TRBV6-1 and TRBJ1-2; 9 nucleotides align to TRBD1. In germline, CDR1 is MNHNS, CDR2 SASEGT. The J segment lost 2 bases and the V segment lost 6 bases, leaving 1 base of the junction unmatched. CDR3 length equals 13 residues. The CDR3 loop reads CASRTGGNYGYTF. The DNA for the CDR3 is TGTGCCAGCAGGACAGGGGGAAACTATGGCTACACCTTC.

This chain uses TRBV13 with TRBJ2-7; TRBD2 matches 9 bases. From germline, CDR1 is PRHDT and CDR2 FYEKMQ (reference sequence). The trim removed 5 bases at V and 5 bases at J, leaving 4 bases unmatched. This CDR3 contains 13 residues. The CDR3 coding sequence is TGTGCCAGCAGCCGGACTAGCGTCCACGAGCAGTACTTC. Its translation is CASSRTSVHEQYF.

This chain joins TRBV5-1 and TRBJ1-1; tentatively, D is TRBD1 (6 bases). The length of the CDR3 is 13 residues. Trimming stripped 4 bases from V and 1 base from J, with 8 bases between. The germline V gene has CDR1 SGHRS and CDR2 YFSETQ. The CDR3, as DNA: TGCGCCAGCAGCCAGGGGTCGAACACTGAAGCTTTCTTT. Protein: CASSQGSNTEAFF. Full variable domain (outside the CDR3, taken from reference TRBV5-1 and TRBJ1-1): KAGVTQTPRYLIKTRGQQVTLSCSPISGHRSVSWYQQTPGQGLQFLFEYFSETQRNKGNFPGRFSGRQFSNSRSEMNVSTLELGDSALYLCASSQGSNTEAFFGQGTRLTVV.

This rearrangement joins TRBV5-1 to TRBJ2-1; D remains ambiguous. The CDR3 totals 13 residues. Per the germline V gene, CDR1 is SGHRS and CDR2 is YFSETQ. V gave up 0 bases and J gave up 6 bases, with 7 bases separating them. For the CDR3, the DNA is TGCGCCAGCAGCTTGGATATTAGCAATGAGCAGTTCTTC. It codes for CASSLDISNEQFF.